This T cell receptor (beta chain) was identified during a study of Ad26.COV2.S vaccination and SARS-CoV-2 variants. Overall study findings and caveats: The TCR breadth and depth analyses may have produced an underestimate of total T cell responses. Spike-specific responses of CD8+ and CD4+ T cells were reported to display substantial breadth after vaccination.

Produced via immunoSEQ multiplex PCR; TCRdb's table is partial and in-frame only. This sample has about 350,000 clones, with about 92% found just once. Concerning this clone: Antigen unknown.

This CDR3 is 18 amino acids long. Trimming took off 1 base at V and 3 bases at J, with 20 bases between the two ends. Germline V lookup: CDR1 SGHRS, CDR2 YFSETQ. The source was peripheral blood, collected after recovery from COVID-19. The rearrangement links TRBV5-1 to TRBJ2-1; the D gene is possibly TRBD1 (5 bases). This sequence originates from a human donor who had recovered from COVID-19. Here the CDR3 reads CASSLLLVGQRNYNEQFF. As DNA, the CDR3 is TGCGCCAGCAGCTTGCTTTTAGTTGGACAAAGAAACTACAATGAGCAGTTCTTC. Supplemented by reference TRBV5-1 and TRBJ2-1, the full variable domain reads KAGVTQTPRYLIKTRGQQVTLSCSPISGHRSVSWYQQTPGQGLQFLFEYFSETQRNKGNFPGRFSGRQFSNSRSEMNVSTLELGDSALYLCASSLLLVGQRNYNEQFFGPGTRLTVL.